This T cell receptor beta chain was sequenced for a study of Graves' ophthalmopathy and Graves' hyperthyroidism (dated by TCRdb to the late 2010s). For the wider study: Peripheral blood was collected at initial diagnosis, before any treatment. In about six hyperthyroidism patients, T-cell repertoires of thyroid tissue and blood were compared. Following sample collection, hyperthyroidism patients were given methimazole at a starting dose of 30 mg daily, and ophthalmopathy patients were given high-dose intravenous methylprednisolone. The study used signatures of the TCR beta repertoire to tell Graves' ophthalmopathy apart from Graves' hyperthyroidism and to predict which patients would progress to ophthalmopathy. An independent validation cohort comprised some 19 hyperthyroidism patients and some 16 patients who later progressed from hyperthyroidism to ophthalmopathy. In total, over 130 blood samples were TCR-sequenced: 43 ophthalmopathy, roughly 80 hyperthyroidism and roughly 17 hyperthyroidism-to-ophthalmopathy patients. A discovery set of 95 to 100 patients (43 ophthalmopathy, some 58 stable hyperthyroidism) was enrolled to explore V-J signatures distinguishing ophthalmopathy from hyperthyroidism. The investigation overall reported the following: Among expanded thyroid clonotypes with frequency above 0.001, most also showed up in blood, which suggests that blood repertoires may reflect the thyroid immune response. The 13-signature model separated ophthalmopathy from stable hyperthyroidism with approximately 85% sensitivity and 81.08% specificity in cross-validation, and 80%/75% in the test set. In validation, the model predicted ophthalmopathy progression with about 64% sensitivity and roughly 72% specificity; more than ten predicted patients were CT-confirmed with GO in a median of approximately six months. Sample size was not statistically predetermined, and group allocation was not concealed from the investigators.

V loses 11 bases at its end and J loses 5 bases; junction bases beyond the gene matches: 14. CDR1 and CDR2 are drawn from the germline V gene: ENHRY, SYGVKD. The CDR3 holds 14 amino acids from the cysteine to the phenylalanine. Only CDR3 DNA is held: 42 bases, read in frame from base 1. For repertoire sequencing, the TCR beta CDR3 regions were amplified from RNA transcripts. The first round of RT-PCR was done with HTBI primers and the Qiagen OneStep RT-PCR kit, and was followed by a second round of multiplex PCR, then size selection and purification. The libraries underwent paired-end sequencing with 100 bp reads on an Illumina HiSeq2000. On the authors' methods: Reads were processed with SOAPnuke, discarding reads with adapters, uncalled bases, mean Phred below 15, or no exact constant-primer or identifier match. COPE v1.2.5 was used to merge the high-quality paired reads. Each unique nucleotide sequence was defined as a clonotype, and clonotypes were aligned to IMGT TRB V, D and J references with MiTCR v1.1. The analysis was limited to V-J combinations with a frequency above 0.0001, which together covered about 99% of the repertoires. A TCR clonal expansion and chaos score per V-J combination was defined as the ratio of F50 clonal expansion to chaos observed in the TCRdist matrix. Welch's t-statistics and random forest were used to narrow the features down to about twelve V-J combinations, which were then fed into a naive Bayes classifier. Thyroid-blood repertoire similarity was quantified with the Morisita-Horn index. The raw public reads went through TCRdb reprocessing: fastp at Q25, MiXCR clone calling, in-frame beta chains kept. Each entry is one CDR3 protein sequence, shown with its most common DNA and genes. The V and J calls shown here were made by TCRdb, not taken from the authors' results. A total of 650,000 to 900,000 distinct CDR3 sequences appear in this sample, 40% of them only once. The top ten constitute about 40% of the sample.

Patients with ophthalmopathy had moderately to severely active disease, with a Clinical Activity Score of 3 or more, a NOSPECS grade of 4 or more, and a disease duration of less than 3 months. Patients with other autoimmune diseases, uncontrolled infections, pregnancy or lactation were excluded from the study. Clinical symptoms, serum thyroxine, TRAb, thyroid ultrasound and orbital computed tomography formed the basis of the diagnosis. PBMCs were isolated from about 9.2 ml of fresh peripheral blood by Ficoll-Paque density gradient centrifugation. Total RNA was extracted with Trizol reagent and quality-checked on an Agilent 2100 Bioanalyzer. As concerns this clonotype: Its antigen specificity is not known. A much bigger clone sits one base away, suggesting this may be a read error.

This receptor was identified in an adult man with Graves' ophthalmopathy. Rearrangement joined TRBV10-3 to TRBJ2-5, with 7 central nucleotides matching TRBD1. Sequenced: peripheral blood. The CDR3 in this case is CAAADRKQGETQYF. The DNA sequence follows: TGTGCCGCCGCGGACAGGAAACAGGGGGAGACCCAGTACTTC.